Following are 12 T cell receptor beta chains from one sample sequenced in a study of technical replicates of blood from a handful of donors. TCRdb's table, derived via immunoSEQ multiplex PCR, lists solely in-frame clones and lacks some. The sample holds 60,000 to 65,000 clones, approximately 86% seen once. Sequencing input: PBMCs. The receptors originated from a human donor in good health. Some clones in this sample may be carry-over from other donors' samples.

This clone was counted between two and nine times. This chain links TRBV4-3 with TRBJ2-7, with D perhaps TRBD2 (7 bases). The CDR3 has 15 residues. V gave up 2 bases and J gave up 5 bases, with 16 bases separating them. The V gene's germline CDR1 is LGHNA and CDR2 YSLEER. This chain's CDR3 is CASSQSRGLGDEQYF. CDR3 in DNA: TGCGCCAGCAGCCAATCGCGGGGGCTGGGCGACGAGCAGTACTTC.

The rearrangement uses TRBV11-2 and TRBJ2-4; possibly TRBD1 for D (6 bases). Trimming stripped 1 base from V and 4 bases from J, with 11 bases between. CDR3 length: 15 amino acids. Germline V gene lookup returns CDR1 SGHAT and CDR2 FQNNGV. CDR3: CASSLGGQGKNIQYF. The CDR3 DNA reads as TGTGCCAGCAGCTTAGGGGGCCAGGGGAAAAACATTCAGTACTTC.

The chain combines TRBV9 with TRBJ1-2; maybe TRBD1 (6 bases). Germline V lookup: CDR1 SGDLS, CDR2 YYNGEE. This CDR3 has 15 residues. V was shortened by 4 bases and J by 6 bases, with 19 bases between the two germline ends. The CDR3 DNA reads TGTGCCAGCAGCCCGACAGGATCCCCTAGTGATGGCTACACCTTC. Protein sequence: CASSPTGSPSDGYTF.

The chain couples TRBV10-3 to TRBJ2-5; the D is unclear. V gave up 3 bases and J gave up 10 bases, with 9 bases separating them. The germline V gene encodes CDR1 ENHRY and CDR2 SYGVKD. The CDR3 spans 11 residues. CDR3 region: CAISESGIQYF. For the CDR3, the DNA is TGTGCCATCAGTGAATCGGGTATCCAGTACTTC.

The chain links TRBV7-9 to TRBJ2-5; D is possibly TRBD2 (6 bases). CDR3 length: 15 residues. The germline V and J ends were trimmed by 1 base and 2 bases, with 11 bases remaining between them. Germline V gene sequence: CDR1 SEHNR, CDR2 FQNEAQ (reference sequence). As DNA, the CDR3 is TGTGCCAGCAGCTTAGTACTAGCAGAACAAGAGACCCAGTACTTC. Encoded protein: CASSLVLAEQETQYF.

The chain is built from TRBV13 and TRBJ2-5; 9 bases match TRBD2. The junction had 21 bases not matched to a gene; V was cut back by 5 bases and J by 5 bases. The CDR3 consists of 19 residues. The germline gives CDR1 PRHDT, CDR2 FYEKMQ (reference sequence). Written as DNA, the CDR3 is TGTGCCAGCAGCCTACGGAGGTGGGCTAGCGGGACCGCGGGGGAGACCCAGTACTTC. Translated: CASSLRRWASGTAGETQYF. Full variable domain (missing parts from reference TRBV13 and TRBJ2-5): AAGVIQSPRHLIKEKRETATLKCYPIPRHDTVYWYQQGPGQDPQFLISFYEKMQSDKGSIPDRFSAQQFSDYHSELNMSSLELGDSALYFCASSLRRWASGTAGETQYFGPGTRLLVL.

This clone was counted only a few times. The rearrangement joins TRBV27 to TRBJ2-3, with TRBD2 as a possible D gene (5 bases). This CDR3 comprises 20 residues. Trimming took off 1 base at V and 1 base at J, with 24 bases between the two ends. Germline V CDR1 and CDR2: MNHEY, SMNVEV (reference sequence). CDR3 bases: TGTGCCAGCAGTTTATGGGTGGCGGGTCAGAATAGCTGGGGCACAGATACGCAGTATTTT. Translated, it gives CASSLWVAGQNSWGTDTQYF.

The chain couples TRBV7-2 to TRBJ1-6; 7 positions agree with TRBD1. The CDR3 has 15 residues. V gave up 1 base and J gave up 7 bases; unmatched junction bases: 4. Germline loops: CDR1 SGHTA, CDR2 FQGNSA. The CDR3 nucleotides read TGTGCCAGCAGCTTAGAAGTGGACAGGAATTCACCCCTCCACTTT. It codes for CASSLEVDRNSPLHF. Full variable domain (outside the CDR3, taken from reference TRBV7-2 and TRBJ1-6): GAGVSQSPSNKVTEKGKDVELRCDPISGHTALYWYRQSLGQGLEFLIYFQGNSAPDKSGLPSDRFSAERTGGSVSTLTIQRTQQEDSAVYLCASSLEVDRNSPLHFGNGTRLTVT.

The chain links TRBV11-2 to TRBJ2-5, with D maybe TRBD1 (6 bases). V lost 4 bases and J lost 1, with 13 bases in between. The CDR3 spans 15 residues. The germline V gene has CDR1 SGHAT and CDR2 FQNNGV. DNA of the CDR3: TGTGCCAGCAGCTCAGTACAGGGCCTCCAAGAGACCCAGTACTTC. This sequence encodes CASSSVQGLQETQYF.

V gene TRBV5-1 combines with J gene TRBJ2-4; TRBD1 is a possible D gene (6 bases). Per germline, CDR1 SGHRS and CDR2 YFSETQ. V was shortened by 4 bases and J by 4 bases, with 9 bases between the two germline ends. CDR3 length equals 13 residues. The CDR3 reads CASSPGQKNIQYF. Here the CDR3 DNA reads TGCGCCAGCAGCCCCGGACAGAAAAACATTCAGTACTTC.

The chain employs TRBV5-8 and TRBJ1-5; tentative D call: TRBD1 (6 bases). CDR1 SGHTS and CDR2 YDEGEE come from the germline V gene. The CDR3 spans 15 residues. Deletions cut 4 bases from V and 2 bases from J, with 13 bases between. The CDR3 nucleotides read TGTGCCAGCAGCCCAACAGGGAAGCGCAATCAGCCCCAGCATTTT. It translates to CASSPTGKRNQPQHF.

The chain couples TRBV5-1 to TRBJ2-2; 9 bases are a match to TRBD2. The germline gives CDR1 SGHRS, CDR2 YFSETQ. This CDR3 spans 15 amino acids. V dropped 4 bases and J dropped 3; count of bases not matched to a gene: 4. CDR3 residues: CASSPTSGYTGELFF. The DNA for the CDR3 is TGCGCCAGCAGCCCGACTAGCGGATACACCGGGGAGCTGTTTTTT. Variable domain in full (rest from reference TRBV5-1 and TRBJ2-2): KAGVTQTPRYLIKTRGQQVTLSCSPISGHRSVSWYQQTPGQGLQFLFEYFSETQRNKGNFPGRFSGRQFSNSRSEMNVSTLELGDSALYLCASSPTSGYTGELFFGEGSRLTVL.